These 18 T cell receptor beta chains originate from one sample sequenced in a study of blood T cell repertoires in COVID-19 (dated by TCRdb to between 2020 and 2021). The library relied on the immunoSEQ multiplex PCR assay. The table comes from immuneACCESS by way of TCRdb, which keeps in-frame sequences with V and J called. Part of the clones is missing from these tables; in studies checked, under half for an unresolved V gene and the rest for unknown reasons. The sample data list roughly 180,000 clones, and approximately 86% of these were observed just once. Jointly, the top ten make up about a sixth of the sample. The sample comprised PBMCs or T cells enriched from blood (not recorded which). The receptor set was obtained from a man between 60 and 75 years old who had recovered from COVID-19.

This chain joins TRBV5-5 and TRBJ2-1, with 7 bases aligning to TRBD1. The CDR3 extends over 14 amino acids. CDR1 is SGHKS and CDR2 is YYEKEE in the germline V gene (reference sequence). J was trimmed by 8 bases and V by 4 bases; bases with no gene match: 9. The CDR3 DNA sequence: TGTGCCAGCAGCACTGGGACAGCCTCGGATGAGCAGTTCTTC. Translating it yields CASSTGTASDEQFF.

This chain connects TRBV7-3 to TRBJ2-2; no clear D gene. Trimming took 5 bases from V and 4 from J, leaving 23 bases between them. The germline CDR1 and CDR2 sequences are SGHTA and FQGTGA. CDR3 length equals 18 residues. CDR3 DNA sequence: TGTGCCAGCAGCCCCAGCCCCCCGGGTCCGTCGAGCACCGGGGAGCTGTTTTTT. Protein: CASSPSPPGPSSTGELFF. The variable domain in full, completed from reference TRBV7-3 and TRBJ2-2, reads GAGVSQTPSNKVTEKGKYVELRCDPISGHTALYWYRQSLGQGPEFLIYFQGTGAADDSGLPNDRFFAVRPEGSVSTLKIQRTERGDSAVYLCASSPSPPGPSSTGELFFGEGSRLTVL.

The chain recombines TRBV10-1 with TRBJ2-2, with TRBD1 matching 8 bases. V lost 7 bases and J lost 4; bases outside the gene matches: 8. The CDR3 spans 15 residues. Germline assignment: CDR1 WNHNN and CDR2 SYGVQD (reference sequence). The CDR3 here is CASTGQGLCTGELFF. CDR3 nucleotide sequence: TGCGCCAGCACCGGACAGGGACTTTGCACCGGGGAGCTGTTTTTT.

V usage is TRBV7-8 and J usage is TRBJ2-1, with 10 bases matching TRBD1. CDR3 length: 15 residues. Germline trimming cut 5 bases from V and 8 bases from J; bases unmatched to any gene: 9. Germline V gene sequence: CDR1 SGHVS, CDR2 FQNEAQ. The CDR3 coding sequence is TGTGCCAGCAGCGCCGACAGGGGGCTTGGGGATGAGCAGTTCTTC. This encodes CASSADRGLGDEQFF.

J is TRBJ2-3 and V is TRBV10-3; TRBD2 aligns across 7 bases. Losses at the gene ends were 5 bases for V and 0 bases for J; bases not matched to a gene: 8. This CDR3 region has 16 residues. Germline values: CDR1 ENHRY, CDR2 SYGVKD. CDR3 sequence (DNA): TGTGCCATCAGTCCCTTAGCGGGCTCGAGCACAGATACGCAGTATTTT. Its translation is CAISPLAGSSTDTQYF.

The chain recombines TRBV27 with TRBJ2-2; 11 positions agree with TRBD2. Germline V gives CDR1 MNHEY, CDR2 SMNVEV (reference sequence). The CDR3 is 16 residues long. The V gene end was trimmed by 0 bases and the J gene end by 5 bases; junction bases not matched to a gene: 2. As DNA, the CDR3 is TGTGCCAGCAGTTTATCTAGCGGGAGGGGGACCGGGGAGCTGTTTTTT. It translates to CASSLSSGRGTGELFF.

The sample holds a few counts of this clone. CDR3 sequence: CASSVRLAGGIDTQYF. As DNA, the CDR3 is TGTGCCAGCAGCGTAAGACTAGCGGGGGGCATAGATACGCAGTATTTT. V usage is TRBV9 and J usage is TRBJ2-3; 13 bases align to TRBD2. J gave up 5 bases and V 1 base, and 4 bases lay outside the gene matches. The CDR3 is 16 amino acids. CDR1 and CDR2 from the germline V gene are SGDLS and YYNGEE.

The chain couples TRBV25-1 to TRBJ1-1; 7 positions agree with TRBD1. The CDR3 extends over 15 amino acids. Germline CDR1 MGHDK, CDR2 SYGVNS. J was trimmed by 0 bases and V by 0 bases; bases with no gene match: 1. This CDR3 is CASSEYGTVNTEAFF. CDR3 nucleotide sequence: TGTGCCAGCAGTGAATATGGGACAGTGAACACTGAAGCTTTCTTT. The variable domain in full, with the rest retrieved from reference TRBV25-1 and TRBJ1-1, is EADIYQTPRYLVIGTGKKITLECSQTMGHDKMYWYQQDPGMELHLIHYSYGVNSTEKGDLSSESTVSRIRTEHFPLTLESARPSHTSQYLCASSEYGTVNTEAFFGQGTRLTVV.

This chain connects TRBV18 to TRBJ1-4; possible D gene TRBD1, 6 bases. The CDR3 totals 16 residues. The germline V and J ends were trimmed by 3 bases and 4 bases, with 15 bases remaining between them. Germline CDR1 KGHSH, CDR2 LQKENI. The chain's CDR3 is CASSPEGEASNEKLFF. CDR3 in DNA: TGTGCCAGCTCACCCGAGGGGGAAGCAAGTAATGAAAAACTGTTTTTT.

The chain couples TRBV30 to TRBJ1-6, with 7 bases matching TRBD1. The CDR3 runs to 15 residues. The germline V gene has CDR1 GTSNPN and CDR2 SVGIG (reference sequence). The ends lost 2 bases at V and 12 bases at J; junction bases unmatched: 13. CDR3 loop: CAWSSWTGPVGPLHF. The CDR3 nucleotides are TGTGCCTGGAGTTCCTGGACAGGCCCCGTGGGACCCCTCCACTTT. Full variable domain (missing parts from reference TRBV30 and TRBJ1-6): SQTIHQWPATLVQPVGSPLSLECTVEGTSNPNLYWYRQAAGRGLQLLFYSVGIGQISSEVPQNLSASRPQDRQFILSSKKLLLSDSGFYLCAWSSWTGPVGPLHFGNGTRLTVT.

The chain combines TRBV7-9 with TRBJ1-4, with no clear D. V was trimmed by 0 bases and J by 5 bases, leaving 7 bases between them. Germline loops: CDR1 SEHNR, CDR2 FQNEAQ (reference sequence). CDR3 size: 14 residues. The CDR3 is CASSLAGGNEKLFF. The CDR3 DNA sequence: TGTGCCAGCAGCTTAGCGGGAGGGAATGAAAAACTGTTTTTT.

The rearrangement joins TRBV5-5 to TRBJ2-2; a possible D gene is TRBD2 (6 bases). Germline CDR1 reads SGHKS; CDR2 reads YYEKEE (reference sequence). V lost 6 bases, J lost 0 bases, and 12 bases lay in between. The CDR3 totals 15 residues. CDR3 protein: CASIRGASNTGELFF. The DNA for the CDR3 is TGTGCCAGCATCCGCGGGGCTTCGAACACCGGGGAGCTGTTTTTT.

V is TRBV7-6 and J is TRBJ2-5; D is perhaps TRBD1 (5 bases). V was cut by 6 bases and J by 5 bases, with 16 bases left in between. The germline V gene encodes CDR1 SGHVS and CDR2 FNYEAQ. The CDR3 runs to 14 residues. CDR3 coding DNA: TGTGCCAGCAGTTCCTCTGGGGCGCGGGAGACCCAGTACTTC. This translates into CASSSSGARETQYF.

Ten or more counts support this clone. This sequence joins TRBV14 and TRBJ2-1, with 8 bases fitting TRBD2. The V gene's germline CDR1 is SGHDN and CDR2 FVKESK. V gave up 2 bases and J gave up 0 bases; unmatched junction bases: 3. This CDR3 has 16 amino acids. The CDR3 region is CASSQRREDSYNEQFF. CDR3 DNA: TGTGCCAGCAGCCAACGGCGGGAGGACTCCTACAATGAGCAGTTCTTC.

A single count supports this clone. This rearrangement joins TRBV11-1 to TRBJ2-1; D not resolved. The CDR3 is 13 amino acids. V shed 3 bases and J shed 5 bases, with 8 bases lying between them. Germline V gene lookup returns CDR1 SGHAT and CDR2 FQDESV (reference sequence). The CDR3 DNA sequence: TGTGCCAGCAGCTTCCTACAGAACAATGAGCAGTTCTTC. Encoded protein: CASSFLQNNEQFF.

This chain joins TRBV5-5 and TRBJ2-1; TRBD1 aligns across 10 bases. The germline CDR1 and CDR2 sequences are SGHKS and YYEKEE (reference sequence). The ends lost 4 bases at V and 7 bases at J; junction bases unmatched: 8. The CDR3 spans 15 residues. In nucleotides, the CDR3 is TGTGCCAGCAGCATCGCCGGGACAGGGGTGAATGAGCAGTTCTTC. It encodes CASSIAGTGVNEQFF.

The J gene is TRBJ2-2, the V gene TRBV19, with D possibly TRBD1 on 6 matching bases. V was shortened by 7 bases and J by 7 bases, with 10 bases between the two germline ends. Germline V gene sequence: CDR1 LNHDA, CDR2 SQIVND (reference sequence). The CDR3 length is 12 residues. The CDR3 here is CASNTGFGELFF. For the CDR3, the DNA is TGTGCCAGTAATACAGGGTTCGGGGAGCTGTTTTTT.

Only one count was recorded for this clone. The CDR3 here is CASSLDRKNIQYF. The CDR3 region has the DNA TGTGCCAGCAGCCTCGACAGAAAAAACATTCAGTACTTC. The chain combines TRBV11-2 with TRBJ2-4; TRBD1 might be the D (5 bases). Germline assignment: CDR1 SGHAT and CDR2 FQNNGV. This CDR3 has 13 amino acids. V lost 5 bases to trimming and J lost 4 bases, with 9 bases between them.